This T cell receptor beta chain was sequenced during a study of T cell repertoires in cytomegalovirus infection. Study outcomes and limitations: Dominant in the ex vivo response were TCR beta clonotypes restricted by HLA-C and specific for CMV.

Trimming stripped 7 bases from V and 0 bases from J, with 12 bases between. The CDR3 is 14 amino acids. A remark on this clonotype: Its antigen is as yet unknown.

MiXCR was run by TCRdb on the reads, yielding one entry per CDR3 protein. The sample holds a few hundred thousand distinct CDR3 sequences; around a quarter are singletons and the top ten take about 13%. The sequence derives from a human donor in good health (CMV status not recorded). Some clones in this sample may be carry-over from other donors' samples. The sample taken for sequencing was PBMCs. The chain carries TRBV12-3 or TRBV12-4 and TRBJ1-2; no clear D. The CDR3 DNA follows: TGTGCCAGCACCCTCCAGCAGGCTAACTATGGCTACACCTTC. Protein product: CASTLQQANYGYTF.